The present entry profiles one T cell receptor (beta chain) with its context. As yet, its antigen is unknown. Naive CD4+ T cells were purified with Tregs depleted by CD25. After constant-region reverse-primer amplification, full-length variable regions underwent semi-nested PCR with Nested Universal Primer A. TCRdb re-called the 5' RACE reads with MiXCR, one entry per CDR3 protein. The sample carries about 46,000 distinct CDR3 sequences, around 28% recorded once. Whole-study results and caveats: Greatest tumor Treg TCR overlap was with tumor naive CD4+ cells.

The CDR3 contains 14 residues. V dropped 8 bases and J dropped 4; count of bases not matched to a gene: 8. CDR1 and CDR2 (germline): SGHTA, FQGNSA. Material: naive CD4+ T cells sorted from blood. Subset specified: naive CD4+ T cells, CD4+CD45RA+CD25-. This clonotype was sampled from a female donor with breast cancer. This chain uses TRBV7-2 with TRBJ2-1, with 7 bases that match TRBD1. The CDR3 is CASGGLGQYNEQFF. The CDR3 DNA reads TGTGCCAGCGGGGGATTGGGACAGTACAATGAGCAGTTCTTC.